This T cell receptor (beta chain) derives from a study of blood T cell repertoires in COVID-19 (dated by TCRdb to 2019 to 2021). As for the study more broadly: Samples covering the acute and convalescent phases of COVID-19 were provided by collaborators in the United States, Italy and Spain. The prospective study material was composed of cDNA or gDNA derived from T cells, B-cell-depleted T cells, or PBMCs. Deeply sampled blood TCRbeta repertoires from subjects exposed to, actively infected with, or recovered from COVID-19 were included in the dataset. A freely available public database, intended as a resource for researchers studying the immune response to SARS-CoV-2, is where the repertoires were released. Samples came from the ongoing ImmuneRACE study (first 160 participants) plus 1,254 subjects from 6 global collaborators. Nearly every sample came with metadata listing a de-identified subject ID, COVID-19 status, age in years and sex. Where available, HLA class I and class II types were obtained from metadata supplied by the sample provider rather than from assay-based typing.

As regards this clone: The antigen it recognizes is unknown. No per-base quality is available; no much larger clone lies one base away.

TCRbeta CDR3 regions were amplified from genomic DNA by means of the immunoSEQ Assay, a bias-controlled multiplex PCR. The authors processed their data as follows. The number of nucleated cells in each sample was estimated by amplification of reference gene primers within the assay. To quantify the absolute abundance of each unique TCRbeta CDR3 rearrangement, sequence reads were collapsed and filtered. For each sample, productive Simpson clonality was calculated as the square root of Simpson's diversity index over productive rearrangements. TCRdb limited this immuneACCESS table to in-frame rearrangements with V and J called. A share of clones is missing; checked studies link under half to unresolved V genes, and the rest is unexplained. Clonal size and the V and J genes are those of that table, whereas D and trimming came from the DNA. The sample table lists approximately 97,000 clones, around nine tenths of them with a count of one. Of the sample, approximately 1.5% falls within the top ten clones.

The full study reports these points: How much clinical and demographic metadata was included differed by source and by participant, and the metadata was provided uncurated.

Collaborating institutions collected whole blood in K2EDTA tubes following their own protocols. For TCRbeta analysis, collaborators shipped samples in one of three forms: frozen whole blood, isolated PBMCs, or DNA extracted from either of those sample types. This clonotype was sampled from a man aged 55 to 70 with acute or convalescent COVID-19. The sequencing sample was made of peripheral blood.

This receptor has the CDR3 CASSILGQGWGNEQFF. The DNA is as follows: TGTGCCAGTAGTATTTTGGGACAGGGCTGGGGGAATGAGCAGTTCTTC. The chain was built from TRBV19 and TRBJ2-1, with 9 bases matching TRBD1. The germline V gene (reference sequence) yields LNHDA for CDR1 and SQIVND for CDR2. Germline trimming amounts to 3 bases on V and 7 bases on J, with 10 as the count of junction bases outside the gene matches. Including the terminal cysteine and phenylalanine, the CDR3 comprises 16 residues. Here the CDR3 DNA is all that survives: 48 bases in frame from base 1.